The 18 T cell receptor beta chains below were found in one sample sequenced in a study of shared clonotypes between healthy human individuals. Sequenced by immunoSEQ multiplex PCR; TCRdb stores in-frame clones only, minus some. The data contain more than 2 million clones, just over 90% of them seen just once; the ten biggest clones take up 1.5% to 2%. In the naive CD8 group, cells lacked CD45RO and were positively selected for CCR7, so terminally differentiated effector memory CD45RA+ cells were left out. What was sequenced was naive CD8+ T cells from PBMCs. The source of these receptors is a man younger than 30 in good health. Some clones in this sample may be carry-over from other donors' samples.

V gene TRBV15 combines with J gene TRBJ1-1; no firm D call. V was trimmed by 0 bases and J by 1 base, leaving 9 bases between them. The length of the CDR3 is 15 residues. In germline, CDR1 is LNHNV, CDR2 YYDKDF (reference sequence). The DNA for the CDR3 is TGTGCCACCAGCAGAGATTCCCCACCGAACACTGAAGCTTTCTTT. Amino acids: CATSRDSPPNTEAFF.

The table lists this clone with a few counts. Additional DNA sequences in this sample encode the identical CDR3. The chain combines TRBV19 with TRBJ1-4; no firm D call. The CDR3 extends over 12 amino acids. The ends were cut back, 3 bases at V and 5 bases at J, with 4 bases in the middle. Germline CDR1 and CDR2: LNHDA and SQIVND (reference sequence). The DNA of the CDR3 is TGTGCCAGTAGTATTGGGAATGAAAAACTGTTTTTT. Translation gives CASSIGNEKLFF.

J is TRBJ2-2 and V is TRBV9; D is uncertain. CDR1 and CDR2 from the germline V gene are SGDLS and YYNGEE. The CDR3 length is 13 residues. V was shortened by 3 bases and J by 2 bases, with 5 bases between the two germline ends. The CDR3 DNA reads as TGTGCCAGCAGCGACCTCAACACCGGGGAGCTGTTTTTT. Its translation is CASSDLNTGELFF.

The chain carries TRBV13 and TRBJ2-5, with 11 bases lining up with TRBD2. V lost 0 bases, J lost 2 bases, and 11 bases stayed unmatched. The germline CDR1 and CDR2 sequences are PRHDT and FYEKMQ (reference sequence). The CDR3 is 19 amino acids. In DNA form, the CDR3 reads TGTGCCAGCAGCTTAGGCCTGATCCGACTAGCGGGACCACAAGAGACCCAGTACTTC. It is translated as CASSLGLIRLAGPQETQYF.

The chain uses TRBV11-2 and TRBJ2-1; unclear D gene. V lost 5 bases to trimming and J lost 8 bases, with 16 bases between them. Germline lookup yields CDR1 SGHAT and CDR2 FQNNGV. The CDR3 runs to 14 residues. The chain's CDR3 is CASSPPLTFDEQFF. The CDR3 bases are TGTGCCAGCAGCCCTCCTTTAACCTTCGATGAGCAGTTCTTC.

The chain is built from TRBV9 and TRBJ1-6; 9 nucleotides align to TRBD1. Germline CDR1 and CDR2: SGDLS and YYNGEE. V was pared by 0 bases and J by 6 bases, with 4 bases of the junction left unmatched. The CDR3 runs 16 residues. This chain's CDR3 is CASSVALGQGNSPLHF. CDR3 DNA sequence: TGTGCCAGCAGCGTAGCTCTGGGACAGGGTAATTCACCCCTCCACTTT.

V is TRBV7-9 and J is TRBJ2-5; 9 nucleotides line up with TRBD2. With 2 bases clipped from V and 5 bases from J, the junction kept 6 bases outside the gene matches. The V gene's germline CDR1 is SEHNR and CDR2 FQNEAQ (reference sequence). This CDR3 contains 15 residues. CDR3 residues: CASSLRLAGLETQYF. CDR3 bases: TGTGCCAGCAGCTTAAGGCTAGCGGGATTGGAGACCCAGTACTTC.

V and J are TRBV7-6 and TRBJ2-7; TRBD1 might be the D (6 bases). CDR3 length equals 15 residues. From germline, CDR1 is SGHVS and CDR2 FNYEAQ. The V end lost 1 base, the J end lost 0 bases, and 10 bases lay between the germline ends. The CDR3 DNA follows: TGTGCCAGCAGCTTAGATGGGGACATCTCCTACGAGCAGTACTTC. Amino acids: CASSLDGDISYEQYF.

The chain combines TRBV21-1 with TRBJ2-2; the table's D call, TRBD1, has no DNA check behind it. TRBV21-1 is a known pseudogene. The CDR3 spans 20 residues. The CDR3 here is CASSKPPSGTGGQNTGELFF. CDR3 DNA: TGTGCCAGCAGCAAACCTCCTTCCGGGACAGGGGGTCAAAACACCGGGGAGCTGTTTTTT.

The chain couples TRBV7-3 to TRBJ2-3; 9 bases line up with TRBD2. The CDR3 consists of 16 residues. V shed 5 bases and J 6 bases; nucleotides not matched to a gene: 12. CDR1 is SGHTA and CDR2 is FQGTGA in the germline V gene. The CDR3, as DNA: TGTGCCAGCAGCCCTAGTGGGACTAGCCGGCTCGATACGCAGTATTTT. Its translation: CASSPSGTSRLDTQYF.

The rearrangement joins TRBV5-1 to TRBJ2-5; 7 nucleotides line up with TRBD2. Germline loops: CDR1 SGHRS, CDR2 YFSETQ. This CDR3 spans 12 amino acids. Germline trimming cut 7 bases from V and 5 bases from J; bases unmatched to any gene: 5. CDR3 coding DNA: TGCGCCAGCCGCAACGGGGGGGAGACCCAGTACTTC. Translated: CASRNGGETQYF.

This rearrangement joins TRBV7-3 to TRBJ2-6; a weak D match, TRBD2 (5 bases). The CDR3 spans 16 residues. Germline values: CDR1 SGHTA, CDR2 FQGTGA. Trimming left V 0 bases short and J 2 bases short, with 8 bases between. For the CDR3, the DNA is TGTGCCAGCAGCTTAACGAGAGGGACTGGGGCCAACGTCCTGACTTTC. It yields the protein CASSLTRGTGANVLTF. The whole variable domain, filled in from reference TRBV7-3 and TRBJ2-6, reads GAGVSQTPSNKVTEKGKYVELRCDPISGHTALYWYRQSLGQGPEFLIYFQGTGAADDSGLPNDRFFAVRPEGSVSTLKIQRTERGDSAVYLCASSLTRGTGANVLTFGAGSRLTVL.

V and J are TRBV28 and TRBJ2-7, with D tentatively TRBD1 (5 bases). V was pared by 4 bases and J by 5 bases, with 18 bases between. Germline V CDR1 and CDR2: MDHEN, SYDVKM. The CDR3 covers 15 residues. The CDR3: CASSSQTGFSHEQYF. The CDR3, as DNA: TGTGCCAGCAGTTCCCAAACAGGTTTTAGCCACGAGCAGTACTTC.

This chain joins TRBV10-1 and TRBJ2-1; 8 positions agree with TRBD2. Trimming at V came to 7 bases and at J to 2 bases, leaving 7 bases not matched to a gene. This CDR3 contains 15 residues. Germline CDR1 and CDR2: WNHNN and SYGVQD (reference sequence). In DNA, the CDR3 is TGCGCCAGCATGCCAGCGGGAGCGGCCTACAATGAGCAGTTCTTC. Amino acids: CASMPAGAAYNEQFF.

This chain links TRBV7-9 with TRBJ1-1; 12 bases line up with TRBD1. The CDR3 spans 17 residues. Germline CDR1 reads SEHNR; CDR2 reads FQNEAQ (reference sequence). The trim removed 5 bases at V and 8 bases at J, leaving 15 bases unmatched. The CDR3 DNA sequence: TGTGCCAGCAGCCTACAACCGGGACAGGGGGCGATGCAAGAAGCTTTCTTT. Translating it yields CASSLQPGQGAMQEAFF. Combining the CDR3 with reference TRBV7-9 and TRBJ1-1 gives the whole variable domain DTGVSQNPRHKITKRGQNVTFRCDPISEHNRLYWYRQTLGQGPEFLTYFQNEAQLEKSRLLSDRFSAERPKGSFSTLEIQRTEQGDSAMYLCASSLQPGQGAMQEAFFGQGTRLTVV.

The rearrangement links TRBV18 to TRBJ1-1; no definite D call. Germline lookup yields CDR1 KGHSH and CDR2 LQKENI. Trimming removed 1 base from V and 3 bases from J, with 15 bases in between. The CDR3 extends over 16 amino acids. This chain's CDR3 is CASSPLSGRLDTEAFF. The CDR3 region has the DNA TGTGCCAGCTCACCACTTAGCGGGCGCCTGGACACTGAAGCTTTCTTT.

This chain uses TRBV10-1 with TRBJ1-2, with D unclear. This CDR3 is 12 amino acids long. Germline lookup yields CDR1 WNHNN and CDR2 SYGVQD (reference sequence). V lost 2 bases, J lost 7 bases, and 8 bases lay in between. Here the CDR3 reads CASSEAQPGYTF. As DNA, the CDR3 is TGCGCCAGCAGTGAGGCCCAGCCTGGCTACACCTTC.

The gene calls are TRBV27 and TRBJ2-7; 8 nucleotides align to TRBD1. The germline V gene has CDR1 MNHEY and CDR2 SMNVEV (reference sequence). The CDR3 sequence is 13 residues long. J gave up 4 bases and V 10 bases, and 9 bases lay outside the gene matches. The DNA of the CDR3 is TGTGCCACCGCACCAGGGGGCGGATACGAGCAGTACTTC. The encoded protein is CATAPGGGYEQYF.